The subject of this entry is one TCR beta chain. The data derive from a study of blood T cell repertoires in COVID-19. Across the study: Nucleic acid was either cDNA or gDNA, and it came from T cells, B-cell-depleted T cells, or PBMCs.

Assay: immunoSEQ multiplex PCR; the TCRdb copy retains only in-frame clones and omits some. The data hold 150,000 to 200,000 clones, with roughly four fifths observed a single time. Trimming at V came to 4 bases and at J to 8 bases, leaving 7 bases not matched to a gene. Germline-derived CDR1 and CDR2 are KGHSH and LQKENI. CDR3 length equals 15 residues. J is TRBJ1-6 and V is TRBV18, with 8 bases identical to TRBD1. Specimen: peripheral blood. The TCR originated in a woman aged 40 to 50 with COVID-19, enrolled during active disease. CDR3 sequence: CASSRGQVLYSPLHF. The DNA for the CDR3 is TGTGCCAGCTCACGGGGACAGGTTTTATATTCACCCCTCCACTTT.